The present T cell receptor beta chain was sequenced within a study of human T cells and chemical hapten exposure. Study results and limitations: TCRs at high frequency, those above 1 in 1000, did not change with DPC sensitization.

The CDR3 covers 15 residues. The germline CDR1 and CDR2 sequences are DFQATT and SNEGSKA (reference sequence). Extraction yielded total RNA from whole blood (unfractionated). As for this clonotype: Its antigen is still unknown. A clone one base away is much larger, so this may be a read error.

The library gave individual cDNA molecules unique molecular identifiers. TCRdb reprocessed the 5' RACE reads via MiXCR and lists one record per CDR3 protein. The table lists about 140,000 distinct CDR3 sequences, about 4.3% of them singletons. The sequence derives from a female donor in good health. The V call is TRBV20-1, the J call TRBJ2-7, with D perhaps matching TRBD2 (5 bases). The CDR3 region has the DNA TGCAGTGCTACCCTGTGGACTCGGAGCTCCGACGAGCAGTACTTC. Translating gives CSATLWTRSSDEQYF.